This T cell receptor beta chain was identified during a study of T cells in Graves' hyperthyroidism and ophthalmopathy. The wider study: Peripheral blood was acquired at first diagnosis, ahead of any therapy whatsoever. Study observations and caveats: The model foresaw ophthalmopathy a median 6.5 months prior to onset.

The CDR3 loop spans 13 amino acids. The germline V gene has CDR1 MNHNS and CDR2 SASEGT. RNA transcripts served as the template for amplifying TCR beta CDR3 regions. When the TCR CDR3 underwent first-round RT-PCR, the HTBI primer set was used. TCRdb fed the multiplex PCR reads into MiXCR, producing one record per CDR3 protein. The sample has a few hundred thousand distinct CDR3 sequences; 15% to 20% are singletons. Pregnant or lactating patients were excluded, as were those with uncontrolled infection or other autoimmune disease. Diagnoses used clinical symptoms, serum thyroxine and TRAb, thyroid ultrasound and orbital computed tomography. To note about this clonotype: Its target is not known. Mismatch with germline at one junction end may stem from a read error.

This chain joins TRBV6-1 and TRBJ2-5; no clear D. The sequence was collected from a young man with Graves' ophthalmopathy. The sequenced material came from blood. Written as DNA, the CDR3 is TGTGCCAGCAGTGTCGTCCACCAAGAGGCCCAGTACTTC. It yields the protein CASSVVHQEAQYF.